These 21 T cell receptor beta chains were all obtained from the same sample, sequenced in a study of T cell responses to AZD1222 COVID-19 vaccine. Sequenced by immunoSEQ multiplex PCR; TCRdb stores in-frame clones only, minus some. The sample lists roughly 100,000 clones, 91% occurring once. The sequences come from peripheral blood, collected on day 0 of AZD1222 vaccination. The receptors were gathered from an adult in good health.

The rearrangement links TRBV9 to TRBJ1-1; TRBD1 might be the D (5 bases). The CDR3 extends over 13 amino acids. The germline CDR1 and CDR2 sequences are SGDLS and YYNGEE. V was pared by 0 bases and J by 8 bases, with 11 bases between. Here the CDR3 reads CASSVASWGEAFF. CDR3 DNA sequence: TGTGCCAGCAGCGTAGCGTCATGGGGGGAAGCTTTCTTT.

This chain links TRBV19 with TRBJ1-5; no clear D. The CDR3 runs to 14 residues. Germline loops: CDR1 LNHDA, CDR2 SQIVND (reference sequence). V was clipped by 3 bases and J by 3 bases, with 9 bases between them. CDR3: CASSMPQFNQPQHF. As DNA, the CDR3 is TGTGCCAGTAGTATGCCCCAGTTCAATCAGCCCCAGCATTTT.

J is TRBJ2-3 and V is TRBV28; perhaps TRBD2 as D (5 bases). This CDR3 has 16 residues. Germline CDR1 is MDHEN and CDR2 is SYDVKM. V was pared by 1 base and J by 5 bases, with 16 bases between. The DNA of the CDR3 is TGTGCCAGCAGTTTATACCTGGCTAGCCCCCAAGATACGCAGTATTTT. As protein: CASSLYLASPQDTQYF.

The genes are TRBV27 and TRBJ1-3; no clear D. CDR3 length: 13 amino acids. Trimming left V 8 bases short and J 1 base short, with 9 bases between. In germline, CDR1 is MNHEY, CDR2 SMNVEV (reference sequence). Here the CDR3 reads CASAKHSGNTIYF. The CDR3, as DNA: TGTGCCAGCGCGAAGCATTCTGGAAACACCATATATTTT.

In this sample, this clone turned up once. The J gene is TRBJ2-7, the V gene TRBV27; 10 nucleotides line up with TRBD1. V shed 8 bases and J 2 bases; nucleotides not matched to a gene: 9. The CDR3 length is 15 residues. CDR1 MNHEY and CDR2 SMNVEV come from the germline V gene (reference sequence). The chain's CDR3 is CASRPGQGLTYEQYF. The CDR3 region has the DNA TGTGCCAGCCGCCCGGGACAGGGGCTGACCTACGAGCAGTACTTC.

The chain combines TRBV3-1 (or the pseudogene TRBV3-2) with TRBJ2-2; TRBD1 matches at 7 bases. V lost 4 bases to trimming and J lost 3 bases; unmatched junction nucleotides: 8. Germline V lookup: CDR1 LGHDT, CDR2 YNNKEL (reference sequence). This CDR3 spans 16 amino acids. CDR3 amino acids: CASSLYGQGDTGELFF. As DNA, the CDR3 is TGTGCCAGCAGCCTCTATGGGCAGGGGGACACCGGGGAGCTGTTTTTT.

V and J are TRBV10-2 and TRBJ2-7; D possibly corresponds to TRBD1 (5 bases). Germline V gene data show CDR1 as WSHSY and CDR2 as SAAADI. There are 14 residues in the CDR3. With 3 bases removed from V and 4 bases from J, the gap between germline ends came to 13 bases. This chain's CDR3 is CASSDTPGAYEQYF. CDR3 in DNA: TGCGCCAGCAGTGACACGCCTGGGGCGTACGAGCAGTACTTC.

V and J are TRBV24-1 and TRBJ1-5; TRBD1 might be the D (5 bases). CDR1 and CDR2 (germline): KGHDR, SFDVKD. Trimming shortened V by 3 bases and J by 0 bases, and 11 bases separated the two germline ends. This CDR3 region has 16 residues. The CDR3, as DNA: TGTGCCACCAGTGATCCGGGGACGGGTAGCAATCAGCCCCAGCATTTT. Its protein is CATSDPGTGSNQPQHF.

The V gene is TRBV7-2, the J gene TRBJ2-5, with D possibly being TRBD1 or TRBD2 (5 bases each). The CDR3 runs to 15 residues. The germline V and J ends were trimmed by 3 bases and 2 bases, with 13 bases remaining between them. Per germline, CDR1 SGHTA and CDR2 FQGNSA. CDR3 sequence reads: CASSFSRGWQETQYF. CDR3 in DNA: TGTGCCAGCAGCTTCAGTCGGGGCTGGCAAGAGACCCAGTACTTC. Full variable domain (rest looked up from reference TRBV7-2 and TRBJ2-5): GAGVSQSPSNKVTEKGKDVELRCDPISGHTALYWYRQSLGQGLEFLIYFQGNSAPDKSGLPSDRFSAERTGGSVSTLTIQRTQQEDSAVYLCASSFSRGWQETQYFGPGTRLLVL.

This chain connects TRBV5-1 to TRBJ2-2; 11 positions match TRBD1. Germline CDR1 SGHRS, CDR2 YFSETQ. Trimming cost V 4 bases and J 5 bases; bases outside gene matches: 16. CDR3 length: 19 residues. Here the CDR3 reads CASSARDRGSAYVTGELFF. In DNA, the CDR3 is TGCGCCAGCAGCGCCAGGGACAGGGGGTCGGCGTACGTTACCGGGGAGCTGTTTTTT.

This clone came up once. The gene calls are TRBV4-3 and TRBJ2-2; D uncertain. V gave up 1 base and J gave up 7 bases, with 7 bases separating them. The CDR3 has 13 amino acids. Germline-derived CDR1 and CDR2 are LGHNA and YSLEER. The CDR3 sequence is CASSQGFSGELFF. As DNA, the CDR3 is TGCGCCAGCAGCCAAGGTTTCAGCGGGGAGCTGTTTTTT.

The rearrangement joins TRBV7-9 to TRBJ1-3; D unresolved. Germline V CDR1 and CDR2: SEHNR, FQNEAQ (reference sequence). With 1 base removed from V and 14 bases from J, the gap between germline ends came to 12 bases. The CDR3 contains 12 residues. The CDR3 is CASSLVNPRLYF. The DNA for the CDR3 is TGTGCCAGCAGCTTAGTTAACCCGCGGCTATATTTT.

The V and J genes are TRBV6-5 and TRBJ2-7; D may correspond to TRBD1 or TRBD2 (6 bases each). Trimming took 0 bases from V and 4 from J, leaving 13 bases between them. The CDR3 is made up of 15 amino acids. Germline values: CDR1 MNHEY, CDR2 SVGAGI. For the CDR3, the DNA is TGTGCCAGCAGTTACTCGAATCGGGGGCAGTACGAGCAGTACTTC. It yields the protein CASSYSNRGQYEQYF.

The chain has TRBV18 and TRBJ1-5; no clear D gene. The CDR3 contains 16 residues. Germline CDR1 and CDR2: KGHSH and LQKENI. V lost 3 bases and J lost 12, with 24 bases in between. CDR3 protein: CASSPGKVGIQSGQHF. The CDR3 bases are TGTGCCAGCTCACCGGGGAAGGTCGGGATACAGAGCGGCCAGCATTTT.

The chain joins TRBV2 to TRBJ2-7, with D perhaps TRBD1 or TRBD2 (5 bases each). The CDR3 loop spans 11 amino acids. Germline CDR1 reads SNHLY; CDR2 reads FYNNEI. V lost 10 bases to trimming and J lost 5 bases, with 12 bases between them. This chain's CDR3 is CATHRGHEQYF. CDR3 nucleotide sequence: TGTGCCACCCATCGGGGCCACGAGCAGTACTTC.

The chain links TRBV9 to TRBJ2-2, with a possible D match to TRBD2 (5 bases). Trimming pared 4 bases from V and 4 bases from J, leaving 17 bases between. Germline V gene sequence: CDR1 SGDLS, CDR2 YYNGEE. This CDR3 has 16 amino acids. CDR3 amino acids: CASSPSSSRGTGELFF. The CDR3 DNA follows: TGTGCCAGCAGCCCCAGTTCCAGTCGGGGCACCGGGGAGCTGTTTTTT. Supplemented by reference TRBV9 and TRBJ2-2, the full variable domain reads DSGVTQTPKHLITATGQRVTLRCSPRSGDLSVYWYQQSLDQGLQFLIQYYNGEERAKGNILERFSAQQFPDLHSELNLSSLELGDSALYFCASSPSSSRGTGELFFGEGSRLTVL.

This rearrangement joins TRBV4-2 to TRBJ2-7; D gene ambiguous. CDR1 LGHNA and CDR2 YNFKEQ come from the germline V gene. The V and J ends lost 6 bases and 4 bases respectively, with 13 bases between them. This CDR3 contains 13 residues. For the CDR3, the DNA is TGTGCCAGCAGAAAGGTGGCCTCATACGAGCAGTACTTC. Translating it yields CASRKVASYEQYF.

CDR3 coding DNA: TGTGCCAGCAGTCCGGACAGAAACACCATATATTTT. It translates to CASSPDRNTIYF. This rearrangement joins TRBV2 to TRBJ1-3; the D gene is possibly TRBD1 (5 bases). Trimming took 5 bases from V and 5 from J, leaving 7 bases between them. The CDR3 extends over 12 amino acids. CDR1 is SNHLY, CDR2 FYNNEI, per germline.

This clone appeared once. V usage is TRBV7-2 and J usage is TRBJ2-1, with D maybe TRBD2 (6 bases). Trimming removed 7 bases at V and 0 bases at J, with 13 bases between. The CDR3 covers 15 residues. Germline CDR1 and CDR2: SGHTA and FQGNSA. The CDR3 DNA is TGTGCCAGCACGAGCCGGAGGGGCTCCTACAATGAGCAGTTCTTC. Translated, it gives CASTSRRGSYNEQFF. The variable domain in full, with the rest retrieved from reference TRBV7-2 and TRBJ2-1, is GAGVSQSPSNKVTEKGKDVELRCDPISGHTALYWYRQSLGQGLEFLIYFQGNSAPDKSGLPSDRFSAERTGGSVSTLTIQRTQQEDSAVYLCASTSRRGSYNEQFFGPGTRLTVL.

V gene TRBV14 combines with J gene TRBJ2-7; 10 positions match TRBD1. CDR3 length: 16 amino acids. Trimming at V came to 1 base and at J to 3 bases, leaving 6 bases not matched to a gene. The germline CDR1 and CDR2 sequences are SGHDN and FVKESK. CDR3 in amino acids: CASSQGGGQGVYEQYF. For the CDR3, the DNA is TGTGCCAGCAGCCAAGGAGGCGGACAGGGGGTCTACGAGCAGTACTTC.

This clone appeared many times. Other nucleotide sequences from this sample produce the same CDR3. For the CDR3, the DNA is TGCGCCAGCAGTGGTAGCGGACAGGGGAACAATGAGCAGTTCTTC. Protein sequence: CASSGSGQGNNEQFF. V usage is TRBV10-1 and J usage is TRBJ2-1; 9 bases agree with TRBD1. J gave up 5 bases and V 4 bases, and 6 bases lay outside the gene matches. The germline V gene has CDR1 WNHNN and CDR2 SYGVQD (reference sequence). This CDR3 is built from 15 residues.